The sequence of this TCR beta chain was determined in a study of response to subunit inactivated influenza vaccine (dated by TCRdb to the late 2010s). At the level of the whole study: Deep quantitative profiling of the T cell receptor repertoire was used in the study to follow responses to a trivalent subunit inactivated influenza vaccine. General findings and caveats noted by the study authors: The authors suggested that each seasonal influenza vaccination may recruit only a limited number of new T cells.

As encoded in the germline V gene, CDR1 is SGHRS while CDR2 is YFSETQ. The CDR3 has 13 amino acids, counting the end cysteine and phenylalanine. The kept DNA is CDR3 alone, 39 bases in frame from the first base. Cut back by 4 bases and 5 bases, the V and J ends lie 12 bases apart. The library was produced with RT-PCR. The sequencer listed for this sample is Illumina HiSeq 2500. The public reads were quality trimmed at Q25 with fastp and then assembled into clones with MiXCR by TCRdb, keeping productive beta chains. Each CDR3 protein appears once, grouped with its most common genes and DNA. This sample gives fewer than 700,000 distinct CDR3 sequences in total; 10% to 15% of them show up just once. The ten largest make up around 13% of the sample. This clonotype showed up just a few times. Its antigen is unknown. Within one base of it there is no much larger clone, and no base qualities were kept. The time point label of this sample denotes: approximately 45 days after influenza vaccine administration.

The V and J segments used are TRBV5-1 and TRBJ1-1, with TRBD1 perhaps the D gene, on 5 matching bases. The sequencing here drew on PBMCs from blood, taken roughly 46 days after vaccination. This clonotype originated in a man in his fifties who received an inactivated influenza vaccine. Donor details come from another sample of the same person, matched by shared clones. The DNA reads TGCGCCAGCAGCAAGATTAGGGGAACTGAAGCTTTCTTT. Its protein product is CASSKIRGTEAFF.